In this sample, the clone carrying this T cell receptor (beta chain) is medium-sized. Its antigen remains unknown. Sequencing used immunoSEQ multiplex PCR; TCRdb keeps in-frame clones, though not all of them. Among 960 or so clones listed, almost 25% were seen once. The CDR3 has 14 residues. Germline CDR1 is SGHNT and CDR2 is YENEEA. The V end lost 5 bases, the J end lost 7 bases, and 18 bases lay between the germline ends. The record originates from a study of T cells in localized non-small cell lung cancer. Whole-study results and caveats: The study detected a median 57 of the top 100 tumor clones in adjacent lung.

V usage is TRBV11-3 and J usage is TRBJ2-7, with D perhaps TRBD2 (5 bases). This clonotype originated in a woman between 35 and 75 years old with stage III lung adenocarcinoma. This specimen consisted of normal lung tissue next to the tumor, obtained before any cancer treatment. The CDR3 is CASSPRSWRGEQYF. CDR3 DNA sequence: TGTGCCAGCAGCCCAAGGTCCTGGCGCGGGGAGCAGTACTTC.